These 5 T cell receptor beta chains were all obtained from the same sample, sequenced in a study of T cell repertoires in cytomegalovirus infection. Via MiXCR, TCRdb re-called the reads, giving one row per CDR3 protein. This table holds about 100,000 distinct CDR3 sequences, about a quarter found once. Sequenced input: CD8+ T cells from PBMCs. The receptors originated from a human donor in good health (CMV status not recorded). Some clones in this sample may be carry-over from other donors' samples.

This clonotype came up a few times. The chain has TRBV7-6 and TRBJ1-5; D is uncertain. CDR3 length equals 13 residues. The V end was cut by 5 bases, the J end by 0 bases, with 5 bases between. CDR1 is SGHVS, CDR2 FNYEAQ, per germline. The CDR3 spells CASSPNSNQPQHF. The CDR3 DNA is TGTGCCAGCAGCCCAAATAGCAATCAGCCCCAGCATTTT.

This clonotype was detected many times. The gene calls are TRBV7-9 and TRBJ2-3; D not resolved. V dropped 2 bases and J dropped 2 bases, with 14 bases sitting between them. The CDR3 contains 16 residues. Looked up from germline, CDR1 is SEHNR and CDR2 is FQNEAQ (reference sequence). The CDR3 reads CASSLLPGSYTDTQYF. Here the CDR3 DNA reads TGTGCCAGCAGCTTATTGCCAGGATCTTACACAGATACGCAGTATTTT.

This clonotype was seen a handful of times. The rearrangement joins TRBV7-6 to TRBJ2-2, with 8 bases that match TRBD2. The trim removed 4 bases at V and 5 bases at J, leaving 9 bases unmatched. Germline V gene sequence: CDR1 SGHVS, CDR2 FNYEAQ. There are 16 residues in the CDR3. The CDR3 DNA sequence: TGTGCCAGCAGCTCGCGCGGGGGGCCTCTTACCGGGGAGCTGTTTTTT. Its protein is CASSSRGGPLTGELFF.

The chain uses TRBV11-1 and TRBJ1-6; no clear D. The CDR3 covers 16 residues. Per germline, CDR1 SGHAT and CDR2 FQDESV (reference sequence). Deletions cut 3 bases from V and 11 bases from J, with 20 bases between. The CDR3 protein is CASSFGPPVLSTPLHF. CDR3 DNA: TGTGCCAGCAGCTTCGGGCCACCCGTCTTGTCTACACCCCTCCACTTT. Filled out from reference TRBV11-1 and TRBJ1-6, the complete variable domain reads EAEVAQSPRYKITEKSQAVAFWCDPISGHATLYWYRQILGQGPELLVQFQDESVVDDSQLPKDRFSAERLKGVDSTLKIQPAELGDSAMYLCASSFGPPVLSTPLHFGNGTRLTVT.

This clonotype was seen a single time. The V and J genes are TRBV19 and TRBJ2-5, with TRBD1 identical over 7 bases. The germline gives CDR1 LNHDA, CDR2 SQIVND (reference sequence). The ends lost 1 base at V and 5 bases at J; junction bases unmatched: 10. This CDR3 contains 16 residues. Written as DNA, the CDR3 is TGTGCCAGTAGTATAGGTCGGGCAGGGGGTTTGGAGACCCAGTACTTC. It yields the protein CASSIGRAGGLETQYF.